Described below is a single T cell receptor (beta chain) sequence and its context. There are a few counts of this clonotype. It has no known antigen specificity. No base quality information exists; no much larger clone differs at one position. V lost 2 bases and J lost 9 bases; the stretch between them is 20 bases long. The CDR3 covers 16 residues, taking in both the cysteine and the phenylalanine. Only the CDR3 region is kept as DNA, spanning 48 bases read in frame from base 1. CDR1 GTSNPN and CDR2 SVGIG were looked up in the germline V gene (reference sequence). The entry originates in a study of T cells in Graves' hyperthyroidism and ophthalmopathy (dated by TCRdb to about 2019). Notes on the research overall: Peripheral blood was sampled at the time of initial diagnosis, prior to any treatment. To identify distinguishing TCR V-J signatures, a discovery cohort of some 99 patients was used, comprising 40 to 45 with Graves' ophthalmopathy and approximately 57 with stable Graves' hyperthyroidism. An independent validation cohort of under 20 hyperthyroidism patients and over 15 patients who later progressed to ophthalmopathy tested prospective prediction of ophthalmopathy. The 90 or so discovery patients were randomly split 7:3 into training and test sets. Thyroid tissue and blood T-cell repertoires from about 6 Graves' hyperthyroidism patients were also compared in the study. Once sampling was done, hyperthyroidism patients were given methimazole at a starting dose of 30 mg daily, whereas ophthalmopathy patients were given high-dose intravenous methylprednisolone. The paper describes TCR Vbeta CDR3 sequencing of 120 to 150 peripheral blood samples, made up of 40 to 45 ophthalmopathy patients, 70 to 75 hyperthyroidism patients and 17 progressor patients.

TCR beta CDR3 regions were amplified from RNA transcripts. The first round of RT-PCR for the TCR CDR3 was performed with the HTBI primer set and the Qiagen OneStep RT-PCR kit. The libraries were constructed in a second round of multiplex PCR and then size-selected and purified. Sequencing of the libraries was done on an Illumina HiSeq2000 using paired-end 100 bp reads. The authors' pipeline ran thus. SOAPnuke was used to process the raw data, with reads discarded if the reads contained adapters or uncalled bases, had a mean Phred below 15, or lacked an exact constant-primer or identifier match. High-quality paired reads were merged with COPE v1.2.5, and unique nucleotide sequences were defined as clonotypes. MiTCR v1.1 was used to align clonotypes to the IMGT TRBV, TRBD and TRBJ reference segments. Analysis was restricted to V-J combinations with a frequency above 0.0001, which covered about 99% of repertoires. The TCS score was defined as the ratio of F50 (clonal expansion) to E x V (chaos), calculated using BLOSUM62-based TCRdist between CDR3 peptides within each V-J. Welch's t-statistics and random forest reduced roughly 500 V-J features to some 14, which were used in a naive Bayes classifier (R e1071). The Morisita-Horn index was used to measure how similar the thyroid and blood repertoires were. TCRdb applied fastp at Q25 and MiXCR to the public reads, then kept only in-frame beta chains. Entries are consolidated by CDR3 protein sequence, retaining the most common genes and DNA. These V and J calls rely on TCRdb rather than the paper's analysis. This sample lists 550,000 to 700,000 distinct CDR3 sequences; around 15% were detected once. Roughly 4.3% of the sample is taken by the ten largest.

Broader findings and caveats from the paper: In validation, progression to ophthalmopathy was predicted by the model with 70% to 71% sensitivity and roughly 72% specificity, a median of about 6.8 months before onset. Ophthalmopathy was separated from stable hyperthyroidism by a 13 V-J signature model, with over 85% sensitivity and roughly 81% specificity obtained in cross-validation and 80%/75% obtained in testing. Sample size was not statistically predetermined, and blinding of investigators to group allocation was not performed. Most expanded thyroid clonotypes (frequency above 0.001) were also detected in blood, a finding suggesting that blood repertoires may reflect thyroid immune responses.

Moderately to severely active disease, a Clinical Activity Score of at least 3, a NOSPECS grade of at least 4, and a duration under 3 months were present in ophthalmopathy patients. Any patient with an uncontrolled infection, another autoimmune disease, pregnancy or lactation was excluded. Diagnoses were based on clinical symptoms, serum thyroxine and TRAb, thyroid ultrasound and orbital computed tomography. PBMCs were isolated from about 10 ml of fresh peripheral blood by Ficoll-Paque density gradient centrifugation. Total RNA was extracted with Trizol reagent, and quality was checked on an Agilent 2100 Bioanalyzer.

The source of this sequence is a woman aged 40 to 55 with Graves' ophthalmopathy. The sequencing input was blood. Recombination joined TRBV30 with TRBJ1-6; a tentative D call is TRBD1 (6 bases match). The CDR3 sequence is CAWSQPGHPSASPLHF. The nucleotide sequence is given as TGTGCCTGGAGTCAGCCGGGACACCCCAGCGCTTCACCCCTCCACTTT.